The rows below give T cell receptor beta chains drawn from one sample of a study of T-cell reconstitution after alpha-beta-depleted transplantation in children. TCRdb re-derived calls from the PCR reads in MiXCR, one entry per CDR3 protein. The profile shows fewer than 550,000 distinct CDR3 sequences, more than 9.5% of them singletons. Sequences were derived from PBMCs, mostly from graft donor cells, sampled 180 days after TCRalphabeta/CD19-depleted stem cell transplant. These receptors all stem from a female patient aged 2-10 years who had a stem cell transplant for aplastic anemia, so the T cells may come from the graft donor. CDR3s include the opening cysteine and the closing phenylalanine or tryptophan. Fields, in order: J gene, V gene, D gene, clone size, CDR3 DNA, CDR3 protein. The D gene is left open where the match is weak. The size of a clone is reported for some rows only, either as once, few or many, or as a class for expanded clones.

TRBJ2-2	TRBV5-4	TRBD2	-	TGTGCCAGCAGTTTTTCTCCGGGTAGTAGCGGGAGGAACACCGGGGAGCTGTTTTTT	CASSFSPGSSGRNTGELFF
TRBJ2-7	TRBV20-1	TRBD2	-	TGCAGTGCTAGAAAGCGGGAGGGCCCCCACGAGCAGTACTTC	CSARKREGPHEQYF
TRBJ1-1	TRBV7-2	-	-	TGTGCCAGCAGCTTAGGGGGGGGGGTGAACACTGAAGCTTTCTTT	CASSLGGGVNTEAFF
TRBJ1-5	TRBV18	-	-	TGTGCCAGCTCACCACGTAGGGATAGCAATCAGCCCCAGCATTTT	CASSPRRDSNQPQHF
TRBJ1-2	TRBV12-3/TRBV12-4	TRBD1	few	TGTGCCAGCAGTCCCGGACAGGTCGGGTACGGCTACACCTTC	CASSPGQVGYGYTF
TRBJ2-2	TRBV29-1	-	few	TGCAGCGTGCGTCCGAACACCGGGGAGCTGTTTTTT	CSVRPNTGELFF
TRBJ2-1	TRBV6-5	-	few	TGTGCCAGCAGTTACTCGAGAGTACAACACAATGAGCAGTTCTTC	CASSYSRVQHNEQFF
TRBJ2-1	TRBV6-2/TRBV6-3	-	few	TGTGCCAGCTGCCAGCTAGTTCCCAATGAGCAGTTCTTC	CASCQLVPNEQFF
TRBJ2-6	TRBV10-3	TRBD2	-	TGTGCCATCAGATCGGGGGGTAAATCTGGGGCCAACGTCCTGACTTTC	CAIRSGGKSGANVLTF
TRBJ2-7	TRBV21-1	-	few	TGTGCCAGCTCAAGAACTAGCGGGTTGTACGAGCAGTACTTC	CASSRTSGLYEQYF
TRBJ2-3	TRBV20-1	TRBD2	many	TGCAGTGCTAGAGAGGCGGGAGCGCCAGATACGCAGTATTTT	CSAREAGAPDTQYF
TRBJ1-1	TRBV5-5	-	many	TGTGCCAGCAGCTTGGCAGACGGGAACACTGAAGCTTTCTTT	CASSLADGNTEAFF
TRBJ2-1	TRBV6-2/TRBV6-3	-	-	TGTGCCAGCAGTTACTCGTGGGGCGGATCTTACAATGAGCAGTTCTTC	CASSYSWGGSYNEQFF
TRBJ1-1	TRBV20-1	-	-	TGCAGTGCGAGACTTTATCCAACGAACACTGAAGCTTTCTTT	CSARLYPTNTEAFF
TRBJ1-2	TRBV29-1	TRBD1	-	TGCAGCGTTGATCCGGACAGGGGGCAGGTTAACTATGGCTACACCTTC	CSVDPDRGQVNYGYTF
TRBJ2-2	TRBV7-2	-	few	TGTGCCGACGAAAAAACCACCGGGGAGCTGTTTTTT	CADEKTTGELFF
TRBJ2-1	TRBV4-1	TRBD2	-	TGCGCCAGCAGTCACGGGACTAGCGGGAGGGGTCAGCAGTTCTTC	CASSHGTSGRGQQFF
TRBJ2-3	TRBV20-1	-	few	TGCAGTGCTGAGTCTGATGGGACCCTTGAGGCAGATACGCAGTATTTT	CSAESDGTLEADTQYF
TRBJ1-2	TRBV20-1	-	-	TGCAGTGCTAGAGTTGTCAATCTCGGGACTGTCTATGGCTACACCTTC	CSARVVNLGTVYGYTF
TRBJ2-3	TRBV24-1	-	-	TGTGCCACCGCAGGGTTGGGACCAGATACGCAGTATTTT	CATAGLGPDTQYF
TRBJ1-1	TRBV18	-	few	TGTGCCAGCTCAAATGGACGGCCGCGGAACACTGAAGCTTTCTTT	CASSNGRPRNTEAFF
TRBJ2-3	TRBV18	-	-	TGTGCCAGCTCACCATCCTTAGGGGTGACAGATACGCAGTATTTT	CASSPSLGVTDTQYF
TRBJ2-7	TRBV5-1	TRBD1	many	TGCGCCAGCAGCTTGGGGACAGGGCTCTCCTACGAGCAGTACTTC	CASSLGTGLSYEQYF
TRBJ2-1	TRBV27	TRBD2	-	TGTGCCAGCATTAGACTAGCGGGACCCAATGAGCAGTTCTTC	CASIRLAGPNEQFF
TRBJ1-5	TRBV10-3	-	few	TGTGCCATCAGTGATGGTCACAATCAGCCCCAGCATTTT	CAISDGHNQPQHF
TRBJ2-3	TRBV4-3	-	few	TGCGCCAGCAGCCAAGATACCATAACAGATACGCAGTATTTT	CASSQDTITDTQYF
TRBJ2-5	TRBV4-1	-	many	TGCGCCAGCAGCCAAGATAGGAGTAGTGAGACCCAGTACTTC	CASSQDRSSETQYF
TRBJ1-3	TRBV20-1	-	-	TGCAGTGCTAGTGAAGGGTCTGGAAACACCATATATTTT	CSASEGSGNTIYF
TRBJ2-6	TRBV5-1	-	-	TGCGCCAGCAGCTTGGATCCGGAGCTGGGGGCCAACGTCCTGACTTTC	CASSLDPELGANVLTF
TRBJ2-5	TRBV12-3/TRBV12-4	-	-	TGTGCCAGCAGCCTAATAGGGCCGGGGACCCAGTACTTC	CASSLIGPGTQYF
TRBJ2-1	TRBV27	-	-	TGTGCCAGCAGTTTAAGCCCTAGTTTTCCCAATGAGCAGTTCTTT	CASSLSPSFPNEQFF
TRBJ2-1	TRBV5-1	TRBD2	few	TGCGCCAGCAGCTTGCCTAGCGGGTCGTACAATGAGCAGTTCTTC	CASSLPSGSYNEQFF
TRBJ2-1	TRBV4-3	-	few	TGCGCCAGCAGGCCCGGAGTGTGGGGGAGAAATGAGCAGTTCTTC	CASRPGVWGRNEQFF
TRBJ2-5	TRBV5-1	TRBD2	few	TGCGCCAGCAGGCCGGGACTAGCGATCCAAGAGACCCAGTACTTC	CASRPGLAIQETQYF
TRBJ2-2	TRBV20-1	-	-	TGCAGTGCTAGGAGGGGGTTCTGGGCGAACACCGGGGAGCTGTTTTTT	CSARRGFWANTGELFF
TRBJ2-7	TRBV13	TRBD2	-	TGTGCCAGCAGTCCCGTCGGGGGGAGTTACTACGAGCAGTACTTC	CASSPVGGSYYEQYF
TRBJ1-3	TRBV29-1	-	-	TGCAGCGTTGCGGGTTCGAGTGGAAACACCATATATTTT	CSVAGSSGNTIYF
TRBJ2-5	TRBV5-6	-	few	TGTGCCAGCAGCTTGGGTGCGGGATGGGAGACCCAGTACTTC	CASSLGAGWETQYF
TRBJ1-4	TRBV27	-	many	TGTGCCAGCAGTTTATCCGGGGAGTGGGAAAAACTGTTTTTT	CASSLSGEWEKLFF
TRBJ2-1	TRBV11-2	TRBD2	-	TGTGCCAGCAGCCCTGTGTCGTTTGCTAGCGGGAGGGCCCTTTACAATGAGCAGTTCTTC	CASSPVSFASGRALYNEQFF
TRBJ2-3	TRBV18	-	-	TGTGCCAGCTCACCAACCCTTCGAGATACGCAGTATTTT	CASSPTLRDTQYF
TRBJ1-1	TRBV12-3/TRBV12-4	-	many	TGTGCCAGCAGTGCTGGAGATTTGAACACTGAAGCTTTCTTT	CASSAGDLNTEAFF
TRBJ2-6	TRBV4-3	-	few	TGCGCCAGCAGCCCATACACTGGGGCCAACGTCCTGACTTTC	CASSPYTGANVLTF